There are a few counts of the clone carrying this TCR beta chain. Its antigen is unidentified. The PCR ran on 60 Vbeta and 13 Jbeta primers. Clones were sequenced by immunoSEQ multiplex PCR, and TCRdb holds only the in-frame ones, with some missing. The repertoire includes some 150,000 clones, around 80% of them detected once, and around 6.2% sits in the top ten. The data derive from a study of cytomegalovirus exposure and HLA in healthy donors. For the study at large: Unique TCRs from HLA-typed donors, 85 million to 100 million of them, were held in an early data release. Caucasian-associated ancestry cluster membership applied to 75% to 85% of approximately 400 genotyped donors.

Germline V gene sequence: CDR1 SGHTA, CDR2 FQGNSA. Trimming left V 3 bases short and J 5 bases short, with 11 bases between. This CDR3 spans 14 amino acids. The study, taken as a whole, reports: Of the V segments, some could not be distinguished, including TRBV6-2 and TRBV6-3, and were excluded. In a later analysis, at a false discovery rate of 0.05, some 15,000 TCR beta sequences were associated with HLA alleles.

The sequence was collected from a young man in good health and CMV-seropositive. The chain couples TRBV7-2 to TRBJ1-5; D unclear. The material sequenced was PBMCs. Written as DNA, the CDR3 is TGTGCCAGCAGCTTTCTCAGCAGCGATCAGCCCCAGCATTTT. It is translated as CASSFLSSDQPQHF.